This paragraph covers one T cell receptor (beta chain) sequence. This table comes from immunoSEQ multiplex PCR, and its TCRdb copy is limited to in-frame clones, with some not included. The table has around 350,000 clones, about nine tenths seen once; the top ten hold 0.65% to 0.95%. The entry originates in a study of cytomegalovirus exposure and HLA in healthy donors. V was shortened by 5 bases and J by 1 base, with 11 bases between the two germline ends. From germline, CDR1 is SGHRS and CDR2 YFSETQ. The CDR3 runs to 14 residues. The sequence came from a woman under 30 in good health and CMV-seronegative. The sequencing sample was made of PBMCs. This chain uses TRBV5-1 with TRBJ2-3; D is possibly TRBD1 (6 bases). The CDR3 DNA reads as TGCGCCAGCAGTTCGGACAGCCGCACAGATACGCAGTATTTT. Its translation: CASSSDSRTDTQYF.